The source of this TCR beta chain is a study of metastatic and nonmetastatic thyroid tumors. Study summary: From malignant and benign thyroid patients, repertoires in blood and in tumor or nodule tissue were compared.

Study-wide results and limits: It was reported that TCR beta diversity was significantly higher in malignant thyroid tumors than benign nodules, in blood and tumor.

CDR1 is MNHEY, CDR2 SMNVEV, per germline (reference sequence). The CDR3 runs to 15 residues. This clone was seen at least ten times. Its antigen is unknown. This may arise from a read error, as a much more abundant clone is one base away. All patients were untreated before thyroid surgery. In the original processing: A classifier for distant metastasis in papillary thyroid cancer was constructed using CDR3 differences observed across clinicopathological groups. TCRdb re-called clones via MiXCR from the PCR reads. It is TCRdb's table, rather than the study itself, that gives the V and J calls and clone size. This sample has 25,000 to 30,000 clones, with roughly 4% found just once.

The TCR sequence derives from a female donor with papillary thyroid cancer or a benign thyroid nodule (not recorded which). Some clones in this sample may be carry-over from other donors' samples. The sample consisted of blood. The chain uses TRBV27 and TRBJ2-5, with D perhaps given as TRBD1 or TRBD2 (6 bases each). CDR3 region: CASGFRGTSQETQYF. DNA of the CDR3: TGTGCCAGCGGTTTTAGGGGGACTTCCCAAGAGACCCAGTACTTC.